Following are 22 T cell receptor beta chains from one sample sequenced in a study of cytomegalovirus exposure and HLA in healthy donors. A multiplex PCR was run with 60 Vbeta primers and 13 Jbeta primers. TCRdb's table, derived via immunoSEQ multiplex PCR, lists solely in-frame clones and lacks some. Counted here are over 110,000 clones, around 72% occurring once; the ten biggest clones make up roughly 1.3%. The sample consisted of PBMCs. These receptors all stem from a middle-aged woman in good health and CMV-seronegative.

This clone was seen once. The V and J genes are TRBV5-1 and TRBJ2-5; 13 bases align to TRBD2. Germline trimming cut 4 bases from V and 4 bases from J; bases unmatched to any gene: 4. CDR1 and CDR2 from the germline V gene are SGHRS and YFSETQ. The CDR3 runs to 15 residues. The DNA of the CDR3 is TGCGCCAGCAGCGGCGGGACTAGCGGGGTAGAGACCCAGTACTTC. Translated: CASSGGTSGVETQYF.

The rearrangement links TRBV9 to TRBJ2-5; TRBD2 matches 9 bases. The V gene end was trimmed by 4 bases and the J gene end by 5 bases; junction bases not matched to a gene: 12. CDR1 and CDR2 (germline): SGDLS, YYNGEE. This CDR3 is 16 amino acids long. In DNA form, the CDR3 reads TGTGCCAGCAGCTCCAGCGGCGGGGGGGCCCCCGAGACCCAGTACTTC. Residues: CASSSSGGGAPETQYF.

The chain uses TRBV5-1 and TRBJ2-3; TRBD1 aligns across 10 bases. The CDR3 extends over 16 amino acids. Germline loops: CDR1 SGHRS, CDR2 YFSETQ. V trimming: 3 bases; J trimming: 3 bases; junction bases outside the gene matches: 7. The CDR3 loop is CASSWGTGEVTDTQYF. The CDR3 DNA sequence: TGCGCCAGCAGCTGGGGGACAGGGGAAGTTACAGATACGCAGTATTTT.

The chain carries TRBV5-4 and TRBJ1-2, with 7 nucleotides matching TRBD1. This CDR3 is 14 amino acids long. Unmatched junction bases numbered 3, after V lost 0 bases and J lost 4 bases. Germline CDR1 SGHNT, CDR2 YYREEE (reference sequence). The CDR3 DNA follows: TGTGCCAGCAGCTTGGTAGACAGGGTCTATGGCTACACCTTC. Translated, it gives CASSLVDRVYGYTF. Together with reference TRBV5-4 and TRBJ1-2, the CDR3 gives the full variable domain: ETGVTQSPTHLIKTRGQQVTLRCSSQSGHNTVSWYQQALGQGPQFIFQYYREEENGRGNFPPRFSGLQFPNYSSELNVNALELDDSALYLCASSLVDRVYGYTFGSGTRLTVV.

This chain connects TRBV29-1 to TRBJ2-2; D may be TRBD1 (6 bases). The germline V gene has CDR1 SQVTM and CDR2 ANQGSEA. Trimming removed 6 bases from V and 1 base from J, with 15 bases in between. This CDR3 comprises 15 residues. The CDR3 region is CSVSRGHLNTGELFF. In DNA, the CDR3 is TGCAGCGTCTCTAGGGGACACTTGAACACCGGGGAGCTGTTTTTT.

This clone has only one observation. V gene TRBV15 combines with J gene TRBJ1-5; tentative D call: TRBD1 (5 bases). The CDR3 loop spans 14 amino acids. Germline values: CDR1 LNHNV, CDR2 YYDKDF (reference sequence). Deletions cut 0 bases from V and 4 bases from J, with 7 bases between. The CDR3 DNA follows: TGTGCCACCAGCAGAGATGGGGGGAATCAGCCCCAGCATTTT. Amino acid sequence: CATSRDGGNQPQHF. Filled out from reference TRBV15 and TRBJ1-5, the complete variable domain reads DAMVIQNPRYQVTQFGKPVTLSCSQTLNHNVMYWYQQKSSQAPKLLFHYYDKDFNNEADTPDNFQSRRPNTSFCFLDIRSPGLGDTAMYLCATSRDGGNQPQHFGDGTRLSIL.

The CDR3 region has the DNA TGCGCCAGCAGCCGGACTAGCGGGGGGGCCTATGAGCAGTTCTTC. It encodes CASSRTSGGAYEQFF. The V gene is TRBV4-1, the J gene TRBJ2-1; 15 bases match TRBD2. V shed 4 bases and J 8 bases; nucleotides not matched to a gene: 3. The CDR3 is 15 amino acids. Germline CDR1 and CDR2: MGHRA and YSYEKL.

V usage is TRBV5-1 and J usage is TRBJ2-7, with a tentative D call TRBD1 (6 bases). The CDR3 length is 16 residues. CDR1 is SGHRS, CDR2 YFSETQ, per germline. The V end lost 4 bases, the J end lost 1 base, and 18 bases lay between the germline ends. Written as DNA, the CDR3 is TGCGCCAGCAGCAACACCCCGGGACAAGTATCCTACGAGCAGTACTTC. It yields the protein CASSNTPGQVSYEQYF.

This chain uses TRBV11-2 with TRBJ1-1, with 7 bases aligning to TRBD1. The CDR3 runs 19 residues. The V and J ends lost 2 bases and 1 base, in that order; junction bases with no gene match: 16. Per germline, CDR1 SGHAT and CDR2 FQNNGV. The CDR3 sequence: CASSLSSGWGTATNTEAFF. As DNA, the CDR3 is TGTGCCAGCAGCTTATCCTCTGGTTGGGGGACAGCTACGAACACTGAAGCTTTCTTT.

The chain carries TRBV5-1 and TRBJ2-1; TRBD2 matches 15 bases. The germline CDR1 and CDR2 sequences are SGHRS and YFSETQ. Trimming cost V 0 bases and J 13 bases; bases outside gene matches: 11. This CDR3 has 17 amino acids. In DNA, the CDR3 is TGCGCCAGCAGCTTGGAATCTTTTGGGACTAGCGGGGGGAATCAGTTCTTC. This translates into CASSLESFGTSGGNQFF.

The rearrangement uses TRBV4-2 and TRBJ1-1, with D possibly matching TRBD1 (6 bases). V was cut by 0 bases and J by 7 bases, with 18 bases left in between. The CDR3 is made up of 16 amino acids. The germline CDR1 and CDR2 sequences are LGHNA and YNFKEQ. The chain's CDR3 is CASSQDTPLGAREAFF. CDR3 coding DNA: TGTGCCAGCAGCCAAGATACCCCTCTGGGGGCGCGTGAAGCTTTCTTT.

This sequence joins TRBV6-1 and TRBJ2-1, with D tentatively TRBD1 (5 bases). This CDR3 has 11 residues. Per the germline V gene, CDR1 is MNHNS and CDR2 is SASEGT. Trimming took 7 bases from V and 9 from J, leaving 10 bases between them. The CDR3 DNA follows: TGTGCCAGCAAGGACATGGTTGAGCAGTTCTTC. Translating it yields CASKDMVEQFF.

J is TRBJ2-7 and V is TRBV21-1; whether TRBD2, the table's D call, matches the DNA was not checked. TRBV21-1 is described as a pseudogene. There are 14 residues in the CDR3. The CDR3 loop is CASSKTHYSYEQYV. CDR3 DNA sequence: TGTGCCAGCAGCAAGACTCATTACTCCTACGAGCAGTACGTC.

The CDR3, as DNA: TGTGCCAGCAGCACAGACAGGGGAGGGCATGAGCAGTTCTTC. It is translated as CASSTDRGGHEQFF. The chain is built from TRBV7-9 and TRBJ2-1, with D perhaps TRBD1 (8 bases). This CDR3 has 14 amino acids. With 5 bases removed from V and 8 bases from J, the gap between germline ends came to 16 bases. Per the germline V gene, CDR1 is SEHNR and CDR2 is FQNEAQ (reference sequence). The full variable domain, rest sourced from reference TRBV7-9 and TRBJ2-1, is DTGVSQNPRHKITKRGQNVTFRCDPISEHNRLYWYRQTLGQGPEFLTYFQNEAQLEKSRLLSDRFSAERPKGSFSTLEIQRTEQGDSAMYLCASSTDRGGHEQFFGPGTRLTVL.

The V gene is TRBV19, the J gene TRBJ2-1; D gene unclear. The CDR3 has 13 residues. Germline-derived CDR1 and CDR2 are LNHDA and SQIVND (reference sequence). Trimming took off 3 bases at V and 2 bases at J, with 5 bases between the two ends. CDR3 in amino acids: CASSINTYNEQFF. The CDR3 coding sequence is TGTGCCAGTAGTATTAATACCTACAATGAGCAGTTCTTC.

CDR3 DNA sequence: TGTGCCAGCAGCGAACCGAGAGGGACTAGCGGGGGGCTCAATGAGCAGTTCTTC. It specifies CASSEPRGTSGGLNEQFF. This chain links TRBV28 with TRBJ2-1; 15 bases are shared with TRBD2. V lost 6 bases and J lost 6; bases outside the gene matches: 12. CDR3 length equals 18 residues. Looked up from germline, CDR1 is MDHEN and CDR2 is SYDVKM.

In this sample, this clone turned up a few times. In nucleotides, the CDR3 is TGCGCCAGCAGCCTACGGACAGATTATAGCAATCAGCCCCAGCATTTT. Translation: CASSLRTDYSNQPQHF. The chain combines TRBV4-1 with TRBJ1-5, with D possibly being TRBD1 (6 bases). The CDR3 covers 16 residues. In germline, CDR1 is MGHRA, CDR2 YSYEKL. V lost 4 bases and J 0 bases, leaving 13 bases between the germline ends.

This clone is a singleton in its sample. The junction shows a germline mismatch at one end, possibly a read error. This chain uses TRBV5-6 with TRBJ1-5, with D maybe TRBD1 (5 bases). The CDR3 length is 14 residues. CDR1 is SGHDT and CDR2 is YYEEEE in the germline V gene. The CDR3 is CAGSLWGVGQPQHF. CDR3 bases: TGTGCCGGCAGCTTATGGGGGGTTGGCCAGCCCCAGCATTTT. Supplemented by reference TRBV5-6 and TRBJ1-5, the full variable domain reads DAGVTQSPTHLIKTRGQQVTLRCSPKSGHDTVSWYQQALGQGPQFIFQYYEEEERQRGNFPDRFSGHQFPNYSSELNVNALLLGDSALYLCAGSLWGVGQPQHFGDGTRLSIL.

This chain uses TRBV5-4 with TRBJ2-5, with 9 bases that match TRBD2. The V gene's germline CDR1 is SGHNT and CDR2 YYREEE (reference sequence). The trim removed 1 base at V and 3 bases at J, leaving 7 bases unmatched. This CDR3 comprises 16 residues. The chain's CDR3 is CASSLYRRGGEETQYF. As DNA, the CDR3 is TGTGCCAGCAGCTTGTATCGGCGGGGGGGCGAAGAGACCCAGTACTTC.

CDR3: CASRTAAGGETQYF. As DNA, the CDR3 is TGTGCCAGCAGAACCGCTGCAGGGGGGGAGACCCAGTACTTC. The chain links TRBV5-5 to TRBJ2-5; tentative D call: TRBD1 (7 bases). The CDR3 covers 14 residues. Germline loops: CDR1 SGHKS, CDR2 YYEKEE (reference sequence). Trimming left V 5 bases short and J 5 bases short, with 16 bases between.

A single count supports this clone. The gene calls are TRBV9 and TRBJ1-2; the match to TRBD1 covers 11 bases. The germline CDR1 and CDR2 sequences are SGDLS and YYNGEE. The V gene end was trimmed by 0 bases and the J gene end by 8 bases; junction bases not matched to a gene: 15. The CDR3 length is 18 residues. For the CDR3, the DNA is TGTGCCAGCAGCGTAGCTCCCGGACAGGGGGCATCAACTGTCGGCTACACCTTC. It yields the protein CASSVAPGQGASTVGYTF.

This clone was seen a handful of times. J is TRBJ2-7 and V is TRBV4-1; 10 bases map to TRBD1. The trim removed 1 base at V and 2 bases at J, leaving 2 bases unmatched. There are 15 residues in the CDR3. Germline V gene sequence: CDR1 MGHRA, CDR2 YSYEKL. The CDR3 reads CASSQGDRGAYEQYF. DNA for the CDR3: TGCGCCAGCAGCCAAGGGGACAGGGGCGCCTACGAGCAGTACTTC.